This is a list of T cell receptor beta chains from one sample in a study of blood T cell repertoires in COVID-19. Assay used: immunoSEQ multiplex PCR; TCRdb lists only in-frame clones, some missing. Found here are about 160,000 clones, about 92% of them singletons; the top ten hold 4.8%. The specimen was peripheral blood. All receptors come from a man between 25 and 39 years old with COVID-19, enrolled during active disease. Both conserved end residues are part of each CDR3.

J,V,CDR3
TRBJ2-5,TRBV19,CASSDEDRVKETQYF
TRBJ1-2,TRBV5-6,CASSFFSVQTNYGYTF
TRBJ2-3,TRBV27,CASSLRTLTTDTQYF
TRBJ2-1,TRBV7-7,CASSPSQGAYNEQFF
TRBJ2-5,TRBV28,CASSPVSAGGRTQYF
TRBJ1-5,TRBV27,CASSSTGDQPQHF
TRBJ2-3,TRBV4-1,CASSQLAGAADTQYF
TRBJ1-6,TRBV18,CASSPPGTGGNSPLHF
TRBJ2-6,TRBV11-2,CASSLDRAGANVLTF
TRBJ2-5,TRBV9,CASSASTSGRQETQYF
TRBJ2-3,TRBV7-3,CASSFRGGSTDTQYF
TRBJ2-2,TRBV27,CASSTGLNTGELFF
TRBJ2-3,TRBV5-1,CASSLPSSTDTQYF
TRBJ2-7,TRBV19,CASSIGRAYEQYF
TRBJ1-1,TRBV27,CASSWMGGTEAFF
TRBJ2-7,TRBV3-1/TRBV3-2,CASSPPPGTGTYEQYF
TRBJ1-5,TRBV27,CASSLLAGATNQPQHF
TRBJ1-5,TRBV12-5,CASVPDRGSNQPQHF
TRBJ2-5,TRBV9,CASSVAWSRQETQYF
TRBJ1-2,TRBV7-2,CASSPSPGTGYTF
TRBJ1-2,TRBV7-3,CASSLWGGGNYGYTF
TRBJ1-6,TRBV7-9,CASSLARGDRNSPLHF
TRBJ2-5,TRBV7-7,CASSSTGTEGETQYF
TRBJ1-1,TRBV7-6,CASSFGENTEAFF
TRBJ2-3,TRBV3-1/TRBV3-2,CASSRRQSSSTDTQYF
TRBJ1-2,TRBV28,CASSPPGQGEGYTF
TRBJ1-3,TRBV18,CASTPGQGARNTIYF
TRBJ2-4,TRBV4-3,CASSQDYQGGAKNIQYF
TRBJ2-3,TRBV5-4,CASSFGLAGSDTQYF
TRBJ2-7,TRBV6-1,CASSRDPIRGYEQYF
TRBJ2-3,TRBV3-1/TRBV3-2,CASSQVGTDTDTQYF
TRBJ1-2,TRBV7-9,CASSPAGTSLGYGYTF
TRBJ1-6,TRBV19,CASGSGTGEHNSPLHF
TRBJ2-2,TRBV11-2,CASSRGYTGELFF
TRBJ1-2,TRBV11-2,CASSLGGGAFYYGYTF
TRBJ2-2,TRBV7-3,CASSFGRRGGGELFF
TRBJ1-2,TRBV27,CASSFWGGGYTF
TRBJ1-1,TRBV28,CASSPGKNTEAFF
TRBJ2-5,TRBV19,CASSRRTASYQETQYF
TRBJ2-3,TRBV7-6,CASSLAGSTDTQYF
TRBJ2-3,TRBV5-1,CASRGLAGDTDTQYF